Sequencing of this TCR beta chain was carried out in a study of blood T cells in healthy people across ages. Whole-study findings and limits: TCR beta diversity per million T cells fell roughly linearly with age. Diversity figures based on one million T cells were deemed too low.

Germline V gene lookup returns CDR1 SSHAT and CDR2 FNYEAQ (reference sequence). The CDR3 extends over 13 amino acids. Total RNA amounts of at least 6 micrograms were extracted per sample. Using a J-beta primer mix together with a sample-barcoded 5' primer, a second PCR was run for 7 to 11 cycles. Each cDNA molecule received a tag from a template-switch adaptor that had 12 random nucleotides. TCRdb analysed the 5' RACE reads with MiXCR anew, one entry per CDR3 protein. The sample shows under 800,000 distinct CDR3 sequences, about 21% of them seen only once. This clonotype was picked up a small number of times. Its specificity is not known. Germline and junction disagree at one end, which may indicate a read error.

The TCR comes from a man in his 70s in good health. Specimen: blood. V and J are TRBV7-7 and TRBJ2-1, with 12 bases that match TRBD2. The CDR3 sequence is CASSLSTSGRLFF. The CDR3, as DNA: TGTGCTAGCAGCTTATCCACTAGCGGGAGGTTGTTCTTC. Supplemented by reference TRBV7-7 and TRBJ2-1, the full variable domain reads GAGVSQSPRYKVTKRGQDVTLRCDPISSHATLYWYQQALGQGPEFLTYFNYEAQPDKSGLPSDRFSAERPEGSISTLTIQRTEQRDSAMYRCASSLSTSGRLFFGPGTRLTVL.